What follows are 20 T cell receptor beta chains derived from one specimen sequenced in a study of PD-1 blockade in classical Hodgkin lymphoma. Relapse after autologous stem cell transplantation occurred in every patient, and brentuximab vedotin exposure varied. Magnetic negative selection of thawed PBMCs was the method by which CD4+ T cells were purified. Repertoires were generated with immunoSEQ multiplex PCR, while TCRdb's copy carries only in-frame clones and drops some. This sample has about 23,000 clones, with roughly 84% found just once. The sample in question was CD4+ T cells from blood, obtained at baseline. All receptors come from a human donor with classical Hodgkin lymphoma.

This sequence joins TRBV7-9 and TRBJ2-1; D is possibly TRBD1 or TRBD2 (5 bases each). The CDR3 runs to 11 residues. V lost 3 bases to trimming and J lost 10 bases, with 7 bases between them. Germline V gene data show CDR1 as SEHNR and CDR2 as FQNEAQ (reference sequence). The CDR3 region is CASSLGEEQFF. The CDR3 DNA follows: TGTGCCAGCAGCTTGGGGGAGGAGCAGTTCTTC.

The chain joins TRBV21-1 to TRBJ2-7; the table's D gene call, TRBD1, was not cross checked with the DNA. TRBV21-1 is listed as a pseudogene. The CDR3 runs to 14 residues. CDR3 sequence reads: CASIGTGYSREQYF. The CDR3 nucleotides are TGTGCCAGCATAGGTACAGGGTATTCTCGCGAGCAGTACTTC.

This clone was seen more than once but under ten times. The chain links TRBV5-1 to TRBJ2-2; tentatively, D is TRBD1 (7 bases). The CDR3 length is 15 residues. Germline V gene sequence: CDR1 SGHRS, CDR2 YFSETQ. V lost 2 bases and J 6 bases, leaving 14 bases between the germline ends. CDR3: CASSLGGGLAGELFF. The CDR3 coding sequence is TGCGCCAGCAGCTTAGGAGGGGGCTTAGCCGGGGAGCTGTTTTTT.

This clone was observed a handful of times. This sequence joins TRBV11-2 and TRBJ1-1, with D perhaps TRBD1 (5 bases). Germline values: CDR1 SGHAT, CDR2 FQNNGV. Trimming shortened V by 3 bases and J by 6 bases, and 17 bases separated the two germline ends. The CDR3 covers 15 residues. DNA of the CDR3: TGTGCCAGCAGCTTTATCGGAGGACCGGGGGCTGAAGCTTTCTTT. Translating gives CASSFIGGPGAEAFF.

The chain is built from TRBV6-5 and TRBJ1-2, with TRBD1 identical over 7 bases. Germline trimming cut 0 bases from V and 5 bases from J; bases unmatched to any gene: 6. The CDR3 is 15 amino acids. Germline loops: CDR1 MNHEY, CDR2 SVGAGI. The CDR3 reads CASSYSLGQSYGYTF. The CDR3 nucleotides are TGTGCCAGCAGTTACTCTTTGGGACAGTCTTATGGCTACACCTTC.

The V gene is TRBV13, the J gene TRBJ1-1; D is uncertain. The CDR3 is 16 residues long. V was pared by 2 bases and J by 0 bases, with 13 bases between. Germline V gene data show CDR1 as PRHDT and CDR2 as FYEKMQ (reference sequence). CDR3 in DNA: TGTGCCAGCAGCTTATTTGTCGCTTTCATGAACACTGAAGCTTTCTTT. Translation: CASSLFVAFMNTEAFF. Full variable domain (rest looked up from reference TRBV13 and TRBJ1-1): AAGVIQSPRHLIKEKRETATLKCYPIPRHDTVYWYQQGPGQDPQFLISFYEKMQSDKGSIPDRFSAQQFSDYHSELNMSSLELGDSALYFCASSLFVAFMNTEAFFGQGTRLTVV.

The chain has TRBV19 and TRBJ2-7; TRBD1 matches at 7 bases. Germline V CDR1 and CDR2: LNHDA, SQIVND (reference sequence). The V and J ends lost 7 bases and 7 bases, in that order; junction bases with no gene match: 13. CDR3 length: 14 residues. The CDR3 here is CASTSTGQTEEQYF. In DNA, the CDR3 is TGTGCCAGTACCTCGACGGGACAGACGGAGGAGCAGTACTTC.

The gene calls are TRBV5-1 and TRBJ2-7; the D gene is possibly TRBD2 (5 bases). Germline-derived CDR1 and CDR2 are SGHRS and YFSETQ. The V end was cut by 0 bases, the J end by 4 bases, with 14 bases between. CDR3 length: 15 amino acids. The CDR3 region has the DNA TGCGCCAGCAGCTTGGCGGTCGGACTTTCTTACGAGCAGTACTTC. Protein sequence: CASSLAVGLSYEQYF.

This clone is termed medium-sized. The CDR3 reads CASSFSGVRQFF. Here the CDR3 DNA reads TGTGCCAGCAGTTTTAGCGGGGTGCGGCAGTTCTTC. The V gene is TRBV28, the J gene TRBJ2-1, with 8 bases identical to TRBD2. Germline trimming cut 3 bases from V and 12 bases from J; bases unmatched to any gene: 4. Germline-derived CDR1 and CDR2 are MDHEN and SYDVKM. This CDR3 is built from 12 residues.

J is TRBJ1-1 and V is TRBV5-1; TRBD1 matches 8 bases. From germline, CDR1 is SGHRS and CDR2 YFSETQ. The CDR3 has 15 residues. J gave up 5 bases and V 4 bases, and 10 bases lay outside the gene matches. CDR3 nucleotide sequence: TGCGCCAGCAGCGGAAACGGACAGGGAGGAACTGAAGCTTTCTTT. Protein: CASSGNGQGGTEAFF.

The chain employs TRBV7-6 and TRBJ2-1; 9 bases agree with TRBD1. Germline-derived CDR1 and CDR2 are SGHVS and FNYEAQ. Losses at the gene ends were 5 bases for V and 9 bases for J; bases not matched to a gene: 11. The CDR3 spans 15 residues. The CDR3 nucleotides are TGTGCCAGCAGCCTCGGACAGGGGAGGTATAGTGAGCAGTTCTTC. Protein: CASSLGQGRYSEQFF. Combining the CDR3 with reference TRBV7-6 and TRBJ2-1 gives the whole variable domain GAGVSQSPRYKVTKRGQDVALRCDPISGHVSLYWYRQALGQGPEFLTYFNYEAQQDKSGLPNDRFSAERPEGSISTLTIQRTEQRDSAMYRCASSLGQGRYSEQFFGPGTRLTVL.

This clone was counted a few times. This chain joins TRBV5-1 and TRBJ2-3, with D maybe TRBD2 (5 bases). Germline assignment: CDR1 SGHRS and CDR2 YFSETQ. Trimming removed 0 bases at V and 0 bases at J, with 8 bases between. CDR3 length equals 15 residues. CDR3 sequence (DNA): TGCGCCAGCAGCTTGGTACCGGGAAGCACAGATACGCAGTATTTT. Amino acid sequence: CASSLVPGSTDTQYF.

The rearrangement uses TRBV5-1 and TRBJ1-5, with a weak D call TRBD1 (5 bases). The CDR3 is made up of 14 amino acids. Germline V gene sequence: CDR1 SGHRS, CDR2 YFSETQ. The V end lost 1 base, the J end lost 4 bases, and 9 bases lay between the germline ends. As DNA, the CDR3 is TGCGCCAGCAGCTTGTACGGGGGAAATCAGCCCCAGCATTTT. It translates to CASSLYGGNQPQHF.

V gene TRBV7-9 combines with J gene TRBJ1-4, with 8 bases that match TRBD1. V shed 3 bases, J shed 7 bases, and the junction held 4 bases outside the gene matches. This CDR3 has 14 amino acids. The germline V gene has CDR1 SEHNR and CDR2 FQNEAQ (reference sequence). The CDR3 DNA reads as TGTGCCAGCAGCTTGGACAGGGAGGTTGAAAAACTGTTTTTT. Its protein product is CASSLDREVEKLFF.

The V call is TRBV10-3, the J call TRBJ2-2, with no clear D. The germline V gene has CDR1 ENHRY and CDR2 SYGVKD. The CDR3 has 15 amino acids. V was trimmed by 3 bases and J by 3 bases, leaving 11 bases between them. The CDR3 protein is CAISDGLAHTGELFF. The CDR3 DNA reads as TGTGCCATCAGTGATGGCCTGGCACACACCGGGGAGCTGTTTTTT.

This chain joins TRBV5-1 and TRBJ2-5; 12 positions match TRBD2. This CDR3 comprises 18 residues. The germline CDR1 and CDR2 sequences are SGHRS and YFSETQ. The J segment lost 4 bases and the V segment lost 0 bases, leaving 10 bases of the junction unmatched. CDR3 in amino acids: CASSLVASGGASVETQYF. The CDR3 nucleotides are TGCGCCAGCAGCTTGGTAGCTAGCGGGGGGGCTTCTGTAGAGACCCAGTACTTC.

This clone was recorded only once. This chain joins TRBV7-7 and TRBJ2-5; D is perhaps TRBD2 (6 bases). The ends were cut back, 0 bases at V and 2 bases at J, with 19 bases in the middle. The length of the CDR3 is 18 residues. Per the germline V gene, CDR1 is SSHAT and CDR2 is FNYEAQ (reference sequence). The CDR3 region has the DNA TGTGCCAGCAGCTTAGCGGACTACCCCAGCCCAAGTCAAGAGACCCAGTACTTC. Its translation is CASSLADYPSPSQETQYF.

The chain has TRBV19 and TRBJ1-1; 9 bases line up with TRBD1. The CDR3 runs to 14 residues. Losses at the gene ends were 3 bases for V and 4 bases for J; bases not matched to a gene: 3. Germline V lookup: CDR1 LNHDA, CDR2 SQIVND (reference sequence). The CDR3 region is CASSMTGGGTEAFF. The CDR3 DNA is TGTGCCAGTAGTATGACAGGGGGAGGCACTGAAGCTTTCTTT.

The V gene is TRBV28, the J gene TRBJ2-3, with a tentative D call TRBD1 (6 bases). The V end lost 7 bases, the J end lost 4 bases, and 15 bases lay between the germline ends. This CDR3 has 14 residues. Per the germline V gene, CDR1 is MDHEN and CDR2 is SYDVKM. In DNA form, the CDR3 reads TGTGCCAGCAAAACCGGGACAATCCCAGATACGCAGTATTTT. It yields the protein CASKTGTIPDTQYF.

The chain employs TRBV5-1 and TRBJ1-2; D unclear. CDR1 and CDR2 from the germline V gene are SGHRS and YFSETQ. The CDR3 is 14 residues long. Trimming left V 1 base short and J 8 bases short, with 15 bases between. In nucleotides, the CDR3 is TGCGCCAGCAGCTTGACGGGCGGCCTAGGGGGCTACACCTTC. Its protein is CASSLTGGLGGYTF. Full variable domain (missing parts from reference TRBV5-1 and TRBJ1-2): KAGVTQTPRYLIKTRGQQVTLSCSPISGHRSVSWYQQTPGQGLQFLFEYFSETQRNKGNFPGRFSGRQFSNSRSEMNVSTLELGDSALYLCASSLTGGLGGYTFGSGTRLTVV.